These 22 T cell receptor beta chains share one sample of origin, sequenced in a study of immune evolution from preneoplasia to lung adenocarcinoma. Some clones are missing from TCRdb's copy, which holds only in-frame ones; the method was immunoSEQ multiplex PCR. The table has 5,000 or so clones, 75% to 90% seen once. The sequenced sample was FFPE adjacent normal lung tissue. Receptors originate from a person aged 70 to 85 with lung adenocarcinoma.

The CDR3 DNA is TGCGCCAGCAGCTCATCTCCGCTCCAGGGATTATTCCCTAATTCACCCCTCCACTTT. It specifies CASSSSPLQGLFPNSPLHF. The chain recombines TRBV5-1 with TRBJ1-6, with D possibly being TRBD1 (5 bases). Germline V gives CDR1 SGHRS, CDR2 YFSETQ. The CDR3 is 19 amino acids. Trimming stripped 3 bases from V and 6 bases from J, with 25 bases between.

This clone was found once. CDR3 nucleotide sequence: TGTGCCAGCAGTTTATCGATAAATAAGCAGGGTGGAGTGTCCGTCCTGACTTTC. Its translation: CASSLSINKQGGVSVLTF. The chain recombines TRBV27 with TRBJ2-6, with TRBD1 as a possible D gene (5 bases). Germline-derived CDR1 and CDR2 are MNHEY and SMNVEV (reference sequence). With 0 bases removed from V and 12 bases from J, the gap between germline ends came to 24 bases. The CDR3 totals 18 residues.

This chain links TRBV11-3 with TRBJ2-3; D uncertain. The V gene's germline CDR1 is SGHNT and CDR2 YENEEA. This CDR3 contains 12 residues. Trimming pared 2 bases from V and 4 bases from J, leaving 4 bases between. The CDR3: CASSLRADTQYF. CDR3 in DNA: TGTGCCAGCAGCTTAAGAGCAGATACGCAGTATTTT.

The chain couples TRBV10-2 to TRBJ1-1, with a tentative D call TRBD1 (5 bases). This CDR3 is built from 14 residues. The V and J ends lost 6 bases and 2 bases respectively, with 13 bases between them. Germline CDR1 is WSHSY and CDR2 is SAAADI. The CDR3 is CASRPGRENTEAFF. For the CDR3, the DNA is TGCGCCAGCAGACCGGGACGGGAAAACACTGAAGCTTTCTTT.

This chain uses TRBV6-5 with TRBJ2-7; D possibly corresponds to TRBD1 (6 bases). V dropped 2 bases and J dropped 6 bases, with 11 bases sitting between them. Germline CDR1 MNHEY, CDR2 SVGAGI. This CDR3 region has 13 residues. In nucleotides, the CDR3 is TGTGCCAGCAGTTACGTGGGGGCAGGCGAGCAGTACTTC. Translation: CASSYVGAGEQYF.

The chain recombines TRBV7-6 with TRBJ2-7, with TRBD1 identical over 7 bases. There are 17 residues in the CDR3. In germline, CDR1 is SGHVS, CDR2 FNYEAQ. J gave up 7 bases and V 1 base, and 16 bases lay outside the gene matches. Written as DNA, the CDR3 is TGTGCCAGCAGCTTAGGAGGGGGCAGTTCGTCTCGGCGGGAGCAGTACTTC. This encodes CASSLGGGSSSRREQYF.

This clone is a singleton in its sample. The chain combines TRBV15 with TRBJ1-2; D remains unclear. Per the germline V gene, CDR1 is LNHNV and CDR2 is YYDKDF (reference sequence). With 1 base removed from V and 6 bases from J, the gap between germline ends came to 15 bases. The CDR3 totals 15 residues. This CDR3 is CATSRGGAMMDGYTF. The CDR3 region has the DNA TGTGCCACCAGCAGAGGAGGCGCGATGATGGATGGCTACACCTTC.

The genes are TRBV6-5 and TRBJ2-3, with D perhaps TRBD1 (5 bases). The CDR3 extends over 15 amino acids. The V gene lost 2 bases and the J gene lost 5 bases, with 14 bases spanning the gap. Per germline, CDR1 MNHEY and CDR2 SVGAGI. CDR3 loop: CASSYRAGMVDTQYF. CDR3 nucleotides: TGTGCCAGCAGTTACCGGGCAGGGATGGTAGATACGCAGTATTTT.

Written as DNA, the CDR3 is TGCGCCAGCAGCGTTACTAGCAATCAGCCCCAGCATTTT. This translates into CASSVTSNQPQHF. The rearrangement uses TRBV5-1 and TRBJ1-5, with D unresolved. V was pared by 4 bases and J by 0 bases, with 5 bases between. Germline V lookup: CDR1 SGHRS, CDR2 YFSETQ. This CDR3 region has 13 residues.

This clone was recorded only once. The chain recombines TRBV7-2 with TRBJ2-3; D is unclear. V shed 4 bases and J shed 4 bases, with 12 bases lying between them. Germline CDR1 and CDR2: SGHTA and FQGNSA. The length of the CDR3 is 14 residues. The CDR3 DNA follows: TGTGCCAGCAGCTCGACCCTTGGCGCAGATACGCAGTATTTT. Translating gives CASSSTLGADTQYF.

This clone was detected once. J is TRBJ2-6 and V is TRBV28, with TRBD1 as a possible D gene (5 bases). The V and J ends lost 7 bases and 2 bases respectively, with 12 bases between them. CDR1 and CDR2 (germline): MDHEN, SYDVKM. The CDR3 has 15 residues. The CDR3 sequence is CASKGIGTGANVLTF. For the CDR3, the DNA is TGTGCCAGCAAGGGGATTGGTACTGGGGCCAACGTCCTGACTTTC.

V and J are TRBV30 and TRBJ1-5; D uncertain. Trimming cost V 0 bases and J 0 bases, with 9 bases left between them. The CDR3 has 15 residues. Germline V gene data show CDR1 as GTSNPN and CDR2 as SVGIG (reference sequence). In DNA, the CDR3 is TGTGCCTGGAGTGTAGGTCACTATAGCAATCAGCCCCAGCATTTT. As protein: CAWSVGHYSNQPQHF. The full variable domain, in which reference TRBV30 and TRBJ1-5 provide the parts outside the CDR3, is SQTIHQWPATLVQPVGSPLSLECTVEGTSNPNLYWYRQAAGRGLQLLFYSVGIGQISSEVPQNLSASRPQDRQFILSSKKLLLSDSGFYLCAWSVGHYSNQPQHFGDGTRLSIL.

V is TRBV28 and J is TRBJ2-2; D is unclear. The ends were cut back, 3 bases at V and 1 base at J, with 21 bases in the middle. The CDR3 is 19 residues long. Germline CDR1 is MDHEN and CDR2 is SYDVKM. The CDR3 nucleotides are TGTGCCAGCAGTTTTAGTATATACTCCTCTCGGTTGAACACCGGGGAGCTGTTTTTT. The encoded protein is CASSFSIYSSRLNTGELFF. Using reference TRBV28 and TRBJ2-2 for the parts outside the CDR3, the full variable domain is DVKVTQSSRYLVKRTGEKVFLECVQDMDHENMFWYRQDPGLGLRLIYFSYDVKMKEKGDIPEGYSVSREKKERFSLILESASTNQTSMYLCASSFSIYSSRLNTGELFFGEGSRLTVL.

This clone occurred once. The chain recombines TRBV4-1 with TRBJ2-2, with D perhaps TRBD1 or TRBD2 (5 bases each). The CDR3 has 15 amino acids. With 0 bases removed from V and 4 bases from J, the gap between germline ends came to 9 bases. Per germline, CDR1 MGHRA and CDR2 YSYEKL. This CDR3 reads CASSQDGAATGELFF. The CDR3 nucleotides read TGCGCCAGCAGCCAAGACGGGGCGGCCACCGGGGAGCTGTTTTTT.

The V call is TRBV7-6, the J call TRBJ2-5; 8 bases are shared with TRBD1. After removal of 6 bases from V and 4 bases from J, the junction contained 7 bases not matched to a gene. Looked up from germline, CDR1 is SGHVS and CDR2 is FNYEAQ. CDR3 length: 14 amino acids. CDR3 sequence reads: CASSYQGAGETQYF. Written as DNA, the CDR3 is TGTGCCAGCAGTTATCAGGGGGCGGGAGAGACCCAGTACTTC.

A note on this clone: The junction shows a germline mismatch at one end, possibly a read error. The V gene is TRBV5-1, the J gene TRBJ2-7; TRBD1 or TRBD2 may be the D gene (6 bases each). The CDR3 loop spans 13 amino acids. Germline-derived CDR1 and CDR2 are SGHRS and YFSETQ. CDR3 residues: CASSRGAGYEQYF. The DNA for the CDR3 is TGCGCAAGCAGCAGGGGCGCGGGATACGAGCAGTACTTC.

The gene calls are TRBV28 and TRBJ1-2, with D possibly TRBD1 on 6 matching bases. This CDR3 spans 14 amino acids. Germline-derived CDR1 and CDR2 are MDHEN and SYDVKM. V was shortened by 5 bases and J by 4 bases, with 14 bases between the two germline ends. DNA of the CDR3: TGTGCCAGCAGTCAGGGGCAGTGGGGCTATGGCTACACCTTC. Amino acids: CASSQGQWGYGYTF.

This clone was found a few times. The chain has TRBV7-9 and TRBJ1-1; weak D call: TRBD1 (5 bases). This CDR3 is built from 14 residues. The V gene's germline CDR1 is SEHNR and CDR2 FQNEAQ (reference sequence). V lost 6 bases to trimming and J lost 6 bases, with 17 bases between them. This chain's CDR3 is CASSWGRAGAEAFF. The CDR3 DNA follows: TGTGCCAGCAGTTGGGGGAGGGCCGGGGCTGAAGCTTTCTTT.

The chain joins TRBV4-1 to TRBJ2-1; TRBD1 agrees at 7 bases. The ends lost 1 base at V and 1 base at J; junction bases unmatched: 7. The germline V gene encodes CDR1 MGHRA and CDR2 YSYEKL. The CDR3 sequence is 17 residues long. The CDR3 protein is CASSQAATGASYNEQFF. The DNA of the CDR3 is TGCGCCAGCAGCCAAGCCGCCACAGGGGCGTCCTACAATGAGCAGTTCTTC.

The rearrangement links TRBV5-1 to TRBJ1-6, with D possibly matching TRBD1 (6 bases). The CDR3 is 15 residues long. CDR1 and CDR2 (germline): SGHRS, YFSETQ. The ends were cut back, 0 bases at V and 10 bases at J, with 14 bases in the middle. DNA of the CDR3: TGCGCCAGCAGCTTGGCGGGGGGCTCCAAGTCACCCCTCCACTTT. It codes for CASSLAGGSKSPLHF.

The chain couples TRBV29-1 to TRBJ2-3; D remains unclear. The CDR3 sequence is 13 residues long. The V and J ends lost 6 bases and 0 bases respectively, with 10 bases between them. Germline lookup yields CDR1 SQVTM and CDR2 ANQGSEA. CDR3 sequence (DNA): TGCAGCGTGACGGTGTATAGCACAGATACGCAGTATTTT. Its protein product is CSVTVYSTDTQYF.

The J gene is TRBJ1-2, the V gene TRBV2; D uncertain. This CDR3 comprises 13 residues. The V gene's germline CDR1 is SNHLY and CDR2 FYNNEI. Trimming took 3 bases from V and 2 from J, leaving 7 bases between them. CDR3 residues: CASSERENYGYTF. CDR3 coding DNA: TGTGCCAGCAGTGAGCGGGAAAACTATGGCTACACCTTC.